The 21 T cell receptor beta chains presented below share a single source sample, sequenced in a study of control samples from healthy donors and cancer patients. TCRdb's copy holds only in-frame clones and misses some; the assay was immunoSEQ multiplex PCR. The table lists approximately 120,000 clones, approximately 92% of them singletons. The sample consisted of PBMCs. The receptors derive from an elderly man with head and neck cancer.

The V gene is TRBV30, the J gene TRBJ1-1; D is ambiguous. Germline loops: CDR1 GTSNPN, CDR2 SVGIG (reference sequence). The CDR3 has 14 residues. Trimming removed 0 bases at V and 0 bases at J, with 8 bases between. CDR3 nucleotides: TGTGCCTGGAGTGTACGGCGTGTGAACACTGAAGCTTTCTTT. Its translation: CAWSVRRVNTEAFF.

V usage is TRBV11-3 and J usage is TRBJ2-5; 8 bases agree with TRBD1. There are 15 residues in the CDR3. The J segment lost 2 bases and the V segment lost 2 bases, leaving 4 bases of the junction unmatched. Germline CDR1 is SGHNT and CDR2 is YENEEA. The CDR3 here is CASSLIQGGQETQYF. DNA of the CDR3: TGTGCCAGCAGCTTAATACAGGGGGGACAAGAGACCCAGTACTTC.

This clone was counted a single time. This chain links TRBV5-6 with TRBJ2-2; a weak D match, TRBD2 (6 bases). Trimming pared 6 bases from V and 5 bases from J, leaving 20 bases between. The CDR3 sequence is 16 residues long. Germline V gene data show CDR1 as SGHDT and CDR2 as YYEEEE. The CDR3 region is CASTSSLAGQTGELFF. CDR3 sequence (DNA): TGTGCCAGCACCTCTTCCCTTGCGGGGCAAACCGGGGAGCTGTTTTTT.

The V gene is TRBV5-5, the J gene TRBJ2-5; a weak D match, TRBD2 (6 bases). Trimming took 2 bases from V and 4 from J, leaving 12 bases between them. CDR1 and CDR2 from the germline V gene are SGHKS and YYEKEE (reference sequence). The CDR3 spans 14 residues. CDR3 bases: TGTGCCAGCAGCTTACATCAGGAGGGAGAGACCCAGTACTTC. It translates to CASSLHQEGETQYF.

This chain joins TRBV12-3 or TRBV12-4 and TRBJ1-2; TRBD1 aligns across 9 bases. V shed 5 bases and J 8 bases; nucleotides not matched to a gene: 6. The CDR3 has 13 residues. CDR3 nucleotides: TGTGCCAGCAGTCCACAGGGGGCCTGGGGCTACACCTTC. This codes for CASSPQGAWGYTF.

The chain carries TRBV7-9 and TRBJ2-1, with TRBD1 identical over 9 bases. Germline values: CDR1 SEHNR, CDR2 FQNEAQ (reference sequence). This CDR3 is 16 amino acids long. V gave up 5 bases and J gave up 7 bases; unmatched junction bases: 12. The CDR3 spells CASSALQGASLNEQFF. The CDR3 DNA reads TGTGCCAGCAGCGCGCTACAGGGGGCGTCTTTGAATGAGCAGTTCTTC. The complete variable domain, with remaining parts taken from reference TRBV7-9 and TRBJ2-1, reads DTGVSQNPRHKITKRGQNVTFRCDPISEHNRLYWYRQTLGQGPEFLTYFQNEAQLEKSRLLSDRFSAERPKGSFSTLEIQRTEQGDSAMYLCASSALQGASLNEQFFGPGTRLTVL.

This clone was recorded once. The V call is TRBV19, the J call TRBJ2-7, with no clear D. The CDR3 length is 14 residues. V was shortened by 5 bases and J by 3 bases, with 14 bases between the two germline ends. The germline gives CDR1 LNHDA, CDR2 SQIVND (reference sequence). CDR3 sequence: CASSYTGRGYEQYF. CDR3 nucleotides: TGTGCCAGTAGTTACACGGGCCGAGGCTACGAGCAGTACTTC.

The chain employs TRBV30 and TRBJ1-3, with 7 nucleotides matching TRBD1. There are 14 residues in the CDR3. V shed 5 bases and J 0 bases; nucleotides not matched to a gene: 4. From germline, CDR1 is GTSNPN and CDR2 SVGIG (reference sequence). CDR3 nucleotide sequence: TGTGCCTGGGGTACAGGGGTCTCTGGAAACACCATATATTTT. Amino acid sequence: CAWGTGVSGNTIYF.

This chain connects TRBV21-1 to TRBJ1-2. TRBV21-1 corresponds to a pseudogene. The CDR3 consists of 15 residues. CDR3 sequence reads: CASSHFHPSPGGYTF. DNA for the CDR3: TGTGCCAGCAGCCACTTCCATCCATCCCCGGGGGGCTACACCTTC.

The chain couples TRBV6-5 to TRBJ2-5; 7 positions agree with TRBD2. Germline loops: CDR1 MNHEY, CDR2 SVGAGI. The CDR3 covers 13 residues. Germline trimming cut 7 bases from V and 5 bases from J; bases unmatched to any gene: 7. The CDR3 nucleotides are TGTGCCAGCAACACGGGGGGAGGGGAGACCCAGTACTTC. Residues: CASNTGGGETQYF.

The chain couples TRBV10-3 to TRBJ1-2; D not resolved. The germline CDR1 and CDR2 sequences are ENHRY and SYGVKD. The CDR3 length is 13 residues. V was trimmed by 0 bases and J by 4 bases, leaving 6 bases between them. The CDR3 bases are TGTGCCATCAGTGAGTCTCAGGCCTATGGCTACACCTTC. Protein sequence: CAISESQAYGYTF.

The chain combines TRBV19 with TRBJ1-6; no firm D call. V dropped 6 bases and J dropped 2 bases, with 8 bases sitting between them. The CDR3 has 14 residues. Germline V lookup: CDR1 LNHDA, CDR2 SQIVND (reference sequence). Written as DNA, the CDR3 is TGTGCCAGTAGCGGCGGCCCCTATAATTCACCCCTCCACTTT. As protein: CASSGGPYNSPLHF.

V gene TRBV4-3 combines with J gene TRBJ1-4; 7 bases agree with TRBD1. With V trimmed by 0 bases and J by 8 bases, 9 bases remained unmatched. This CDR3 region has 16 residues. Germline-derived CDR1 and CDR2 are LGHNA and YSLEER. The CDR3 nucleotides are TGCGCCAGCAGCCAAGACCCCGGGACAGAGAAAGAAAAACTGTTTTTT. Protein sequence: CASSQDPGTEKEKLFF.

The CDR3 DNA sequence: TGTGCCAGCAGCTTATTCCAGCGGGCACAAGAGACCCAGTACTTC. Amino acid sequence: CASSLFQRAQETQYF. This chain links TRBV7-6 with TRBJ2-5, with D perhaps TRBD2 (6 bases). Looked up from germline, CDR1 is SGHVS and CDR2 is FNYEAQ. The CDR3 extends over 15 amino acids. The germline V and J ends were trimmed by 2 bases and 2 bases, with 12 bases remaining between them.

The rearrangement links TRBV18 to TRBJ2-7; 8 nucleotides line up with TRBD1. CDR1 is KGHSH, CDR2 LQKENI, per germline. Trimming took 5 bases from V and 1 from J; bases not matched to a gene: 10. The CDR3 loop spans 16 amino acids. The CDR3: CASSSMGRQGSYEQYF. For the CDR3, the DNA is TGTGCCAGCTCATCCATGGGCCGACAGGGGTCCTACGAGCAGTACTTC.

This chain links TRBV5-3 with TRBJ2-1; D might be TRBD2 (6 bases). TRBV5-3 belongs to the ORF category, with a function that is uncertain. The ends were cut back, 1 base at V and 7 bases at J, with 21 bases in the middle. The CDR3 totals 17 residues. The chain's CDR3 is CARSLTSSHNSANEQFF. CDR3 coding DNA: TGTGCCAGAAGCTTGACTAGCTCACATAATTCCGCGAATGAGCAGTTCTTC.

The CDR3 loop is CASSRGEAGELFF. The CDR3 DNA is TGCGCCAGCAGCAGAGGGGAGGCCGGGGAGCTGTTTTTT. The V gene is TRBV5-1, the J gene TRBJ2-2, with TRBD2 as a possible D gene (6 bases). Germline loops: CDR1 SGHRS, CDR2 YFSETQ. The CDR3 totals 13 residues. Between the trimmed V and J ends, which lost 4 bases and 6 bases, there was a span of 10 bases.

The rearrangement joins TRBV6-5 to TRBJ1-2; D ambiguous. Germline V gives CDR1 MNHEY, CDR2 SVGAGI. The V end was cut by 6 bases, the J end by 4 bases, with 9 bases between. The CDR3 spans 12 residues. This CDR3 reads CASSRDGYGYTF. DNA of the CDR3: TGTGCCAGCAGCCGCGACGGCTATGGCTACACCTTC.

The V gene is TRBV19, the J gene TRBJ2-6; D gene uncertain. Trimming left V 7 bases short and J 0 bases short, with 10 bases between. CDR3 length: 15 residues. Germline V gives CDR1 LNHDA, CDR2 SQIVND (reference sequence). The CDR3 nucleotides read TGTGCCAGTAAATTACTGACCTCTGGGGCCAACGTCCTGACTTTC. This encodes CASKLLTSGANVLTF.

V usage is TRBV7-8 and J usage is TRBJ1-3; perhaps TRBD1 as D (5 bases). Germline V gene data show CDR1 as SGHVS and CDR2 as FQNEAQ. V lost 1 base to trimming and J lost 1 base, with 11 bases between them. This CDR3 has 16 amino acids. The CDR3: CASSLEFRESGNTIYF. The CDR3 DNA is TGTGCCAGCAGCTTAGAGTTCAGGGAGTCTGGAAACACCATATATTTT.

J is TRBJ2-2 and V is TRBV5-1; perhaps TRBD2 as D (6 bases). The CDR3 consists of 16 residues. V was trimmed by 4 bases and J by 2 bases, leaving 15 bases between them. Germline CDR1 and CDR2: SGHRS and YFSETQ. The CDR3 nucleotides are TGCGCCAGCAGCAGGACCGGGAGCCCTAACACCGGGGAGCTGTTTTTT. It encodes CASSRTGSPNTGELFF.